A single sample is the source of the 2 T cell receptor beta chains below, sequenced in a study of blood T cell repertoires in COVID-19. Measured with immunoSEQ multiplex PCR; TCRdb has only the in-frame clones, and not every one. The sample carries fewer than 500,000 clones, roughly 90% recorded once. Sequencing was carried out using peripheral blood. The receptors originated from a man between 18 and 29 years old with COVID-19, enrolled during active disease.

The chain combines TRBV19 with TRBJ2-5; TRBD1 agrees at 11 bases. The CDR3 length is 14 residues. Per the germline V gene, CDR1 is LNHDA and CDR2 is SQIVND (reference sequence). The trim removed 5 bases at V and 4 bases at J, leaving 3 bases unmatched. The CDR3 nucleotides read TGTGCCAGTAGTTTCGGGACAGGGGGAGAGACCCAGTACTTC. As protein: CASSFGTGGETQYF.

The V gene is TRBV27, the J gene TRBJ1-5; TRBD1 aligns across 12 bases. The germline CDR1 and CDR2 sequences are MNHEY and SMNVEV (reference sequence). The CDR3 covers 16 residues. V shed 9 bases, J shed 6 bases, and the junction held 12 bases outside the gene matches. CDR3 amino acids: CASRPRGQGALQPQHF. The CDR3 coding sequence is TGTGCCAGTCGCCCCCGGGGACAGGGGGCACTTCAGCCCCAGCATTTT.